One sample yielded the 21 T cell receptor beta chains listed below, sequenced in a study of T cell changes during pregnancy in multiple sclerosis. TCRdb keeps only in-frame clones here, not all; method: immunoSEQ multiplex PCR. The table records around 80,000 clones, under 95% of them present only once. The material sequenced was peripheral blood, taken before pregnancy. These TCRs come from a female donor with multiple sclerosis, enrolled in a pregnancy study.

This clone was counted at least ten times. This rearrangement joins TRBV19 to TRBJ2-3; possible D gene TRBD2, 5 bases. CDR3 length: 14 amino acids. Between the trimmed V and J ends, which lost 3 bases and 0 bases, there was a span of 7 bases. Per germline, CDR1 LNHDA and CDR2 SQIVND (reference sequence). CDR3 in amino acids: CASSIRRSTDTQYF. For the CDR3, the DNA is TGTGCCAGTAGTATTAGGAGGAGCACAGATACGCAGTATTTT.

This clone was seen only a few times. This rearrangement joins TRBV5-1 to TRBJ1-2, with 8 bases lining up with TRBD1. Germline CDR1 SGHRS, CDR2 YFSETQ. With 3 bases clipped from V and 0 bases from J, the junction kept 19 bases outside the gene matches. The length of the CDR3 is 20 residues. DNA of the CDR3: TGCGCCAGCAGCTCTTCTTCGATCGGACAGGGCGGGACAGCTAACTATGGCTACACCTTC. Its translation: CASSSSSIGQGGTANYGYTF.

As for this clone: A junction boundary mismatches the germline segment, possibly from a read error. The chain joins TRBV7-8 to TRBJ2-5; D may be TRBD2 (6 bases). Germline lookup yields CDR1 SGHVS and CDR2 FQNEAQ. The CDR3 is 12 amino acids. CDR3 bases: TGTGCCAGCAGCTTAGGGGGACTCTTTACCAACTTC. Translating it yields CASSLGGLFTNF. The full variable domain, with the rest looked up from reference TRBV7-8 and TRBJ2-5, is GAGVSQSPRYKVAKRGQDVALRCDPISGHVSLFWYQQALGQGPEFLTYFQNEAQLDKSGLPSDRFFAERPEGSVSTLKIQRTQQEDSAVYLCASSLGGLFTNFGPGTRLLVL.

This clone appeared once. The genes are TRBV6-6 and TRBJ1-4; 7 bases map to TRBD1. CDR3 size: 16 residues. V trimming: 5 bases; J trimming: 8 bases; junction bases outside the gene matches: 14. Germline V gene lookup returns CDR1 MNHNY and CDR2 SVGAGI (reference sequence). In DNA, the CDR3 is TGTGCCAGCAGTACACCCACGGGACAGTTTGGGGAAAAACTGTTTTTT. Protein: CASSTPTGQFGEKLFF.

V and J are TRBV19 and TRBJ1-2, with 8 bases identical to TRBD1. This CDR3 comprises 18 residues. Per germline, CDR1 LNHDA and CDR2 SQIVND (reference sequence). J gave up 4 bases and V 5 bases, and 18 bases lay outside the gene matches. The CDR3 sequence is CASSLLGAGGPSGYGYTF. The CDR3 DNA reads TGTGCCAGTAGTCTCCTGGGGGCAGGGGGCCCAAGCGGCTATGGCTACACCTTC.

V is TRBV19 and J is TRBJ1-5; D ambiguous. There are 13 residues in the CDR3. Germline assignment: CDR1 LNHDA and CDR2 SQIVND (reference sequence). Trimming pared 6 bases from V and 6 bases from J, leaving 12 bases between. The DNA of the CDR3 is TGTGCCAGTAGAGGGAGGGATCTTCAGCCCCAGCATTTT. The encoded protein is CASRGRDLQPQHF.

CDR3 region: CASSLDGTTNYEQYF. The CDR3 DNA reads as TGTGCCAGCAGCTTAGACGGGACAACGAATTACGAGCAGTACTTC. The rearrangement joins TRBV7-6 to TRBJ2-7; the D gene is possibly TRBD1 (6 bases). Per the germline V gene, CDR1 is SGHVS and CDR2 is FNYEAQ. V lost 1 base, J lost 4 bases, and 14 bases lay in between. The CDR3 loop spans 15 amino acids.

The CDR3 nucleotides are TGTGCCAGCAGCTTGGGGCCCCCAGGGGGGAGCCCCTTCTATGGCTACACCTTC. Its protein product is CASSLGPPGGSPFYGYTF. The chain couples TRBV5-4 to TRBJ1-2; 7 bases fit TRBD1. J gave up 4 bases and V 0 bases, and 15 bases lay outside the gene matches. The CDR3 loop spans 18 amino acids. Germline CDR1 is SGHNT and CDR2 is YYREEE (reference sequence).

The chain recombines TRBV30 with TRBJ2-3, with D possibly TRBD1 on 5 matching bases. This CDR3 spans 15 amino acids. Trimming shortened V by 0 bases and J by 3 bases, and 13 bases separated the two germline ends. In germline, CDR1 is GTSNPN, CDR2 SVGIG (reference sequence). The CDR3 coding sequence is TGTGCCTGGAGTGTACAGTCAGGGATGACAGATACGCAGTATTTT. Encoded protein: CAWSVQSGMTDTQYF.

This clone was observed a single time. The chain combines TRBV6-5 with TRBJ2-7; TRBD2 agrees at 11 bases. Germline V gene sequence: CDR1 MNHEY, CDR2 SVGAGI. Trimming removed 7 bases from V and 2 bases from J; junction bases left unmatched: 7. This CDR3 contains 15 residues. The CDR3 DNA is TGTGCCAGCACCGGAGGGACTAGCGGACCCTACGAGCAGTACTTC. Translating it yields CASTGGTSGPYEQYF.

The V call is TRBV5-1, the J call TRBJ2-1; 7 bases are shared with TRBD2. V lost 4 bases to trimming and J lost 7 bases; unmatched junction nucleotides: 14. The germline V gene has CDR1 SGHRS and CDR2 YFSETQ. This CDR3 is built from 16 residues. The CDR3 DNA sequence: TGCGCCAGCAGCCCCCGGTCGGGGGGAGGAGAGAATGAGCAGTTCTTC. As protein: CASSPRSGGGENEQFF.

The chain couples TRBV5-8 to TRBJ1-2; 9 bases agree with TRBD1. The germline V gene encodes CDR1 SGHTS and CDR2 YDEGEE. J gave up 2 bases and V 0 bases, and 8 bases lay outside the gene matches. The CDR3 length is 17 residues. The CDR3 coding sequence is TGTGCCAGCAGCTTGGGGGTCCGGACAGGGGTGAACTATGGCTACACCTTC. It translates to CASSLGVRTGVNYGYTF.

This clone was counted between two and nine times. This rearrangement joins TRBV10-3 to TRBJ1-2, with unresolved D. The germline V and J ends were trimmed by 3 bases and 5 bases, with 13 bases remaining between them. Germline V gene data show CDR1 as ENHRY and CDR2 as SYGVKD. The length of the CDR3 is 14 residues. This CDR3 is CAISEGVPRYGYTF. CDR3 DNA: TGTGCCATCAGTGAAGGAGTCCCTCGATATGGCTACACCTTC.

With respect to this clone: Germline is not matched at one junction end, which may reflect a read error. CDR3 DNA sequence: TGTGCTAGCAGCTTAAGGAGCGGGAGCTTGAATGAGCAGTTCTTC. Amino acid sequence: CASSLRSGSLNEQFF. The chain recombines TRBV7-7 with TRBJ2-1; 8 nucleotides align to TRBD2. The CDR3 totals 15 residues. Germline V lookup: CDR1 SSHAT, CDR2 FNYEAQ (reference sequence).

The chain uses TRBV9 and TRBJ2-3; TRBD2 might be the D (6 bases). Germline lookup yields CDR1 SGDLS and CDR2 YYNGEE. CDR3 length: 17 residues. The V end lost 1 base, the J end lost 1 base, and 16 bases lay between the germline ends. The CDR3 region has the DNA TGTGCCAGCAGCGTATGGGGACTGCCACCGGGCACAGATACGCAGTATTTT. As protein: CASSVWGLPPGTDTQYF.

The V call is TRBV6-5, the J call TRBJ1-2, with 8 bases matching TRBD1. The CDR3 covers 16 residues. The V and J ends lost 2 bases and 8 bases, in that order; junction bases with no gene match: 13. Germline CDR1 and CDR2: MNHEY and SVGAGI. CDR3 sequence reads: CASSYGGQGNPGGYTF. The CDR3 DNA follows: TGTGCCAGCAGTTACGGAGGACAGGGAAACCCTGGGGGCTACACCTTC.

J is TRBJ2-2 and V is TRBV27; 8 bases match TRBD1. J gave up 7 bases and V 5 bases, and 18 bases lay outside the gene matches. The germline gives CDR1 MNHEY, CDR2 SMNVEV (reference sequence). The CDR3 loop spans 18 amino acids. The CDR3 loop reads CASSPLTSGGTWFGELFF. The CDR3 region has the DNA TGTGCCAGCAGTCCTCTTACCTCAGGGGGCACTTGGTTCGGGGAGCTGTTTTTT.

The chain links TRBV28 to TRBJ1-1; TRBD1 matches at 8 bases. Germline V gene sequence: CDR1 MDHEN, CDR2 SYDVKM. There are 15 residues in the CDR3. The V gene end was trimmed by 1 base and the J gene end by 6 bases; junction bases not matched to a gene: 7. This CDR3 reads CASSLYQGASPEAFF. The CDR3 DNA follows: TGTGCCAGCAGTTTATATCAGGGGGCGAGCCCTGAAGCTTTCTTT.

V is TRBV28 and J is TRBJ2-7, with D uncertain. V was pared by 5 bases and J by 6 bases, with 11 bases between. Germline loops: CDR1 MDHEN, CDR2 SYDVKM. This CDR3 has 12 residues. CDR3 protein: CASSRIFSEQYF. The DNA of the CDR3 is TGTGCCAGCAGTCGTATTTTTAGCGAGCAGTACTTC.

V and J are TRBV7-8 and TRBJ2-3, with 7 bases identical to TRBD2. V shed 4 bases and J 2 bases; nucleotides not matched to a gene: 6. The germline V gene has CDR1 SGHVS and CDR2 FQNEAQ. The CDR3 runs 15 residues. CDR3 region: CASSSLGTTTDTQYF. Written as DNA, the CDR3 is TGTGCCAGCAGCTCACTAGGGACTACCACAGATACGCAGTATTTT.

The V gene is TRBV6-6, the J gene TRBJ1-5; 9 bases are shared with TRBD1. CDR1 is MNHNY, CDR2 SVGAGI, per germline (reference sequence). The trim removed 4 bases at V and 1 base at J, leaving 2 bases unmatched. The CDR3 is 15 amino acids. CDR3 bases: TGTGCCAGCAGTTGGACAGGGGCCAGCAATCAGCCCCAGCATTTT. This encodes CASSWTGASNQPQHF.